Each of the 6 T cell receptor beta chains below was sequenced from the same sample in a study of CD8 T cells in ankylosing spondylitis. TCRdb used MiXCR to reprocess the 5' RACE reads, holding one entry per CDR3 protein. The sample holds hundreds of thousands of distinct CDR3 sequences; over 8.5% are singletons and the top ten take under 7.5%. The sequencing sample was made of blood, either unsorted or a sorted T cell fraction (not recorded which). Receptors were obtained from a male donor with ankylosing spondylitis or in good health (not recorded which).

The chain combines TRBV7-8 with TRBJ2-1; D unclear. The CDR3 runs to 11 residues. The germline V and J ends were trimmed by 1 base and 12 bases, with 7 bases remaining between them. Germline assignment: CDR1 SGHVS and CDR2 FQNEAQ. CDR3 region: CASSLVRGQFF. For the CDR3, the DNA is TGTGCCAGCAGCTTAGTACGAGGGCAGTTCTTC.

This clonotype came up many times. The chain has TRBV20-1 and TRBJ1-1, with a possible D match to TRBD1 (5 bases). In germline, CDR1 is DFQATT, CDR2 SNEGSKA (reference sequence). Trimming took off 1 base at V and 4 bases at J, with 16 bases between the two ends. The CDR3 runs 15 residues. For the CDR3, the DNA is TGCAGTGCTAGAGGCCGGAGGGGTCTAAGCACTGAAGCTTTCTTT. As protein: CSARGRRGLSTEAFF.

This clonotype was picked up a small number of times. The chain uses TRBV12-3 or TRBV12-4 and TRBJ2-1; 16 bases agree with TRBD2. The CDR3 is 14 amino acids. The V segment lost 6 bases and the J segment 12 bases; nucleotides outside the gene matches: 5. The CDR3 reads CASSPGLAGGGQFF. DNA for the CDR3: TGTGCCAGCAGCCCGGGACTAGCGGGGGGGGGGCAGTTCTTC.

The V and J genes are TRBV20-1 and TRBJ1-2, with no clear D. Germline CDR1 reads DFQATT; CDR2 reads SNEGSKA (reference sequence). This CDR3 comprises 11 residues. V shed 3 bases and J shed 8 bases, with 10 bases lying between them. As DNA, the CDR3 is TGCAGTGCTAGGTCTAGTCGGGGCTACACCTTC. Translated, it gives CSARSSRGYTF.

In this sample, this clonotype turned up many times. In DNA, the CDR3 is TGTGCCAGCAACTTCCCCCCCGGGGAGCTGTTTTTT. Its translation is CASNFPPGELFF. This chain joins TRBV5-6 and TRBJ2-2; D is ambiguous. The germline gives CDR1 SGHDT, CDR2 YYEEEE. The CDR3 covers 12 residues. Trimming took 6 bases from V and 6 from J, leaving 9 bases between them.

This clonotype was counted at least ten times. This chain links TRBV5-1 with TRBJ1-4, with D perhaps TRBD1 (6 bases). The CDR3 contains 15 residues. Germline lookup yields CDR1 SGHRS and CDR2 YFSETQ. Trimming took off 0 bases at V and 5 bases at J, with 11 bases between the two ends. The CDR3 region is CASSLVAGENEKLFF. The CDR3 DNA reads TGCGCCAGCAGCTTGGTCGCAGGGGAAAATGAAAAACTGTTTTTT.